A single T cell receptor beta chain is shown here with its context. Method: immunoSEQ multiplex PCR; TCRdb's copy keeps in-frame clones and lacks some. In the table there are roughly 280,000 clones, 75% to 90% of which are singletons. This sample was included in a study of blood T cell repertoires in COVID-19. At the level of the study: Sites across the United States, Italy and Spain contributed samples from acute and convalescent COVID-19.

The CDR3 is 15 amino acids. Looked up from germline, CDR1 is SGDLS and CDR2 is YYNGEE. V was clipped by 4 bases and J by 6 bases; unmatched bases: 11. The receptor's source is a man in his fifties or sixties who had recovered from COVID-19. The rearrangement uses TRBV9 and TRBJ2-7, with 9 bases that match TRBD1. Sequencing input: peripheral blood. The CDR3 is CASSQDGQGIREQYF. The DNA of the CDR3 is TGTGCCAGCAGCCAAGACGGACAGGGGATCCGCGAGCAGTACTTC.